Described below is a single T cell receptor (beta chain) sequence and its context. Its antigen is still unknown. These data come from a study of cytomegalovirus exposure and HLA in healthy donors. Study-wide results and caveats: The classifier, whose performance was assessed in both the original and validation cohorts, reportedly diagnosed cytomegalovirus status with high specificity and sensitivity.

From germline, CDR1 is LNHDA and CDR2 SQIVND (reference sequence). CDR3 length: 11 residues. Trimming pared 6 bases from V and 0 bases from J, leaving 2 bases between. The PCR was carried out with 60 Vbeta primers and 13 Jbeta primers. Assay used: immunoSEQ multiplex PCR; TCRdb lists only in-frame clones, some missing. The repertoire holds 60,000 to 75,000 clones, with 72% as singletons. The chain uses TRBV19 and TRBJ2-5; no definite D call. Sequencing input: PBMCs. This TCR was sampled from a woman aged 40 to 50 in good health and CMV-seropositive. The CDR3 region is CASSNQETQYF. As DNA, the CDR3 is TGTGCCAGTAGCAACCAAGAGACCCAGTACTTC.